This T cell receptor beta chain appears in the sequencing data of a study of blood T cell repertoires in COVID-19. In the study overall: Samples taken during acute and convalescent COVID-19 were collected in the United States, Italy and Spain. The cDNA or gDNA used as material had been derived from T cells, B-cell-depleted T cells, or PBMCs.

As handled by the study authors: Nucleated cell counts were estimated from reference gene primer amplification. The repertoire was sequenced with immunoSEQ multiplex PCR; TCRdb's copy has only in-frame clones and lacks some. The V and J calls and clone size come from that table; D and trimming were worked out from the DNA. The sample consists of about 240,000 clones, 88% of them appearing once. Germline CDR1 and CDR2: PRHDT and FYEKMQ (reference sequence). This CDR3 contains 12 residues. V lost 5 bases and J 4 bases, leaving 7 bases between the germline ends. This clonotype was obtained from a woman aged 40 to 50 who had recovered from COVID-19. The chain links TRBV13 to TRBJ2-3; no clear D gene. Specimen: peripheral blood. The CDR3 reads CASSPLSDTQYF. DNA of the CDR3: TGTGCCAGCAGCCCTTTGTCAGATACGCAGTATTTT.